A selection of T cell receptor beta chains follows, all from one sample in a study of graft-versus-host responses after intestinal transplantation. These TCRs are of unknown antigen specificity. This table comes from immunoSEQ multiplex PCR, and its TCRdb copy is limited to in-frame clones, with some not included. Found here are approximately 76,000 clones, 75% to 90% of them singletons; the top ten hold 0.35% to 0.5%. The sequenced sample was unstimulated CD4+ T cells sorted from spleen or lymph node cells, obtained before transplant. These receptors were obtained from a human donor who was the organ donor for an intestinal transplant. CDR3s include the opening cysteine and the closing phenylalanine or tryptophan. A D gene is named only where the DNA matches it firmly. Size is stated for part of the rows, as once, few or many counts, or as a class when the clone is expanded.

CDR3 DNA,CDR3 protein,J gene,V gene,CDR3 length,D gene,clone size
TGTGCCACCAGCATCGGGACACCCTATGGCTACACCTTC,CATSIGTPYGYTF,TRBJ1-2,TRBV15,13,.,.
TGTGCCAGCAGCCGCCACTCCGGGGGGGCCGGCACAGATACGCAGTATTTT,CASSRHSGGAGTDTQYF,TRBJ2-3,TRBV11-2,17,TRBD2,.
TGTGCCAGCAGCTTGGGCGGGAGCTCCTACAATGAGCAGTTCTTC,CASSLGGSSYNEQFF,TRBJ2-1,TRBV5-4,15,TRBD2,.
TGTGCCAGTAGTAGACTAGCGGGGGGCGGATACAATGAGCAGTTCTTC,CASSRLAGGGYNEQFF,TRBJ2-1,TRBV19,16,TRBD2,once
TGTGCCAGCAGTGAAGTCCTAGCGGGGGGCATAATTAACACCGGGGAGCTGTTTTTT,CASSEVLAGGIINTGELFF,TRBJ2-2,TRBV2,19,TRBD2,.
TGTGCCACCAGACGGGGGAAGGGGGAGACCCAGTACTTC,CATRRGKGETQYF,TRBJ2-5,TRBV28,13,.,few
TGTGCCAGCAGCTCACGGACTAGCCGGGGAGATACGCAGTATTTT,CASSSRTSRGDTQYF,TRBJ2-3,TRBV11-3,15,TRBD2,once
TGTGCCAGCAGTGACTCGATGGGACAGGGTACAGTTACGAACACCGGGGAGCTGTTTTTT,CASSDSMGQGTVTNTGELFF,TRBJ2-2,TRBV6-4,20,TRBD1,.
TGTGCCAGCAGCTTTAGCGGACGGGGGAACACTGAAGCTTTCTTT,CASSFSGRGNTEAFF,TRBJ1-1,TRBV7-2,15,.,.
TGTGCCAGCAGTTCACAGACAGGGTTGCGAAACATTCAGTACTTC,CASSSQTGLRNIQYF,TRBJ2-4,TRBV28,15,TRBD1,.
TGTGCCAGCAGCGATCGGACAGCCGAAGAGACCCAGTACTTC,CASSDRTAEETQYF,TRBJ2-5,TRBV5-6,14,.,.
TGTGCCAGTAAAAATGTAGGAGAACGACTGTTTTTT,CASKNVGERLFF,TRBJ1-4,TRBV19,12,.,.
TGTGCCAGCGGCCAGCGGGGATTAGGCCTCACCGGGGAGCTGTTTTTT,CASGQRGLGLTGELFF,TRBJ2-2,TRBV25-1,16,TRBD2,.
TGTGCCAGCAGCACGACAGGGGGAGGGGCTGGGGCCAACGTCCTGACTTTC,CASSTTGGGAGANVLTF,TRBJ2-6,TRBV11-2,17,TRBD1,once
TGTGCCAGCAGCCAAACCGGGAGAGGGTTCCAGCCCCAGCATTTT,CASSQTGRGFQPQHF,TRBJ1-5,TRBV28,15,.,.
TGTGCCAGCAGCATTTTAACCGACAGGGTGACCCAGTACTTC,CASSILTDRVTQYF,TRBJ2-5,TRBV7-9,14,TRBD1,once
TGTGCCAGCAGCTTCCAGGGGGCGCGATTAGATACGCAGTATTTT,CASSFQGARLDTQYF,TRBJ2-3,TRBV7-9,15,TRBD1,.
TGTGCCAGCAGTGAATCAAGAGGGAGCTCCTACAATGAGCAGTTCTTC,CASSESRGSSYNEQFF,TRBJ2-1,TRBV25-1,16,.,few
TGTGCCAGCAGCCAAATCGGGTCAAATTCACCCCTCCACTTT,CASSQIGSNSPLHF,TRBJ1-6,TRBV14,14,.,few
TGCGCCAGCAGCCCAAGCGGGGTATCCTACAATGAGCAGTTCTTC,CASSPSGVSYNEQFF,TRBJ2-1,TRBV5-1,15,TRBD2,.
TGCGCCAGCAGCCAAGAGAGGGGGCGGACAGGGTTTTGGGAGACCCAGTACTTC,CASSQERGRTGFWETQYF,TRBJ2-5,TRBV4-1,18,TRBD1,once
TGTGCCAGCAGCCCATCCGGGAGGGGCAGTGAGCAGTTCTTC,CASSPSGRGSEQFF,TRBJ2-1,TRBV5-4,14,TRBD2,.
TGTGCCAGCAGTGATGCGGGGGTGACGACAGATACGCAGTATTTT,CASSDAGVTTDTQYF,TRBJ2-3,TRBV6-4,15,TRBD2,.
TGTGCCAGCAGCGACAGGGGGCGAGTCGGGGAGCTGTTTTTT,CASSDRGRVGELFF,TRBJ2-2,TRBV7-2,14,TRBD1,.
TGTGCCAGCTCACCATCGTGGGGGAGGGACCAGCCCCAGCATTTT,CASSPSWGRDQPQHF,TRBJ1-5,TRBV18,15,.,.
TGTGCCAGCAGCTCCGGGGGGAAATCCTACAATGAGCAGTTCTTC,CASSSGGKSYNEQFF,TRBJ2-1,TRBV7-3,15,TRBD2,.
TGCAGCGTTGTCATTGACTACTCTGCCTCTGGAAACACCATATATTTT,CSVVIDYSASGNTIYF,TRBJ1-3,TRBV29-1,16,.,.
TGTGCCACCAGCAGAGGACTAGCGGATACGCAGTATTTT,CATSRGLADTQYF,TRBJ2-3,TRBV15,13,TRBD2,once
TGTGCCAGCAGCGTAACGGGCGGTCGGGGTGAGCAGTTCTTC,CASSVTGGRGEQFF,TRBJ2-1,TRBV9,14,.,.
TGTGCCAGCAGCTCCCTCCTATTTCCCAGGGAGACCCAGTACTTC,CASSSLLFPRETQYF,TRBJ2-5,TRBV5-6,15,.,once
TGCAGCGTTGAAGATAGAGCGGGTGGCTACACCTTC,CSVEDRAGGYTF,TRBJ1-2,TRBV29-1,12,.,.
TGTGCCAGCTCCCAGGGCGCAGTTACCGGGGAGCTGTTTTTT,CASSQGAVTGELFF,TRBJ2-2,TRBV5-5,14,.,.
TGTGCCAGCAGCTTTAATCTCAAGACAGGAATCAGCTCTGGAAACACCATATATTTT,CASSFNLKTGISSGNTIYF,TRBJ1-3,TRBV11-2,19,.,once
TGTGCCAGCGCCGAAGGGGGTACGACCTTATACAATGAGCAGTTCTTC,CASAEGGTTLYNEQFF,TRBJ2-1,TRBV5-4,16,.,once
TGTGCCAGCAGCCCTACAGTGAACACTGAAGCTTTCTTT,CASSPTVNTEAFF,TRBJ1-1,TRBV7-6,13,.,.